This T cell receptor beta chain was found in a study of neurological immune-mediated disorders. General observations from the study: One related-CDR3 cluster, found by phylogenetic grouping, held repertoires of 18 of 34 multiple sclerosis patients and is a possible signature.

The CDR3 is 14 residues long. The V end lost 3 bases, the J end lost 6 bases, and 15 bases lay between the germline ends. The V gene's germline CDR1 is ENHRY and CDR2 SYGVKD. Synthesis of cDNA was performed by 5'RACE using 10-nucleotide random UMIs. Over 190 million TCR-beta sequences (from 15-18 subjects) were yielded by each sequencing run. TCRdb reanalysed the 5' RACE reads using MiXCR and keeps one entry per CDR3 protein. Here the sample spans approximately 65,000 distinct CDR3 sequences, roughly 5% being singletons. The unsorted libraries were generated from a total of 2 million PBMCs, which had been stored in RNAlater at -80 C. This clonotype was seen repeatedly, ten times or more. The antigen remains undetermined.

The sample was PBMCs. The source of this sequence is a human donor with multiple sclerosis. The donor label of this sample is uncertain. The rearrangement joins TRBV10-3 to TRBJ2-7; a weak D match, TRBD1 (6 bases). The CDR3 sequence: CAISDLSTGSEQYF. DNA for the CDR3: TGTGCCATCAGTGACCTATCAACAGGGAGCGAGCAGTACTTC.